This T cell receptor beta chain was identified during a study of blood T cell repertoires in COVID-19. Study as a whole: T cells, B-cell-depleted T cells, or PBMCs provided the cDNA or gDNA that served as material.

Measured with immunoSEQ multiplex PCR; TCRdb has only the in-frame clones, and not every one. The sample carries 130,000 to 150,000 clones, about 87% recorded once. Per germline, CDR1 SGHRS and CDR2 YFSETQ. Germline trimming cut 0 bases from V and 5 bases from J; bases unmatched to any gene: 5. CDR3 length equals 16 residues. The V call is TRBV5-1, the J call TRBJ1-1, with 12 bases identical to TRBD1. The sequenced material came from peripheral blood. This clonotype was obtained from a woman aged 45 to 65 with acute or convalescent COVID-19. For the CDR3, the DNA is TGCGCCAGCAGCTTGGTTGGGACAGGGGGCTCTACTGAAGCTTTCTTT. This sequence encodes CASSLVGTGGSTEAFF. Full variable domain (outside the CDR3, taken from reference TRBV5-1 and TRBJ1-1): KAGVTQTPRYLIKTRGQQVTLSCSPISGHRSVSWYQQTPGQGLQFLFEYFSETQRNKGNFPGRFSGRQFSNSRSEMNVSTLELGDSALYLCASSLVGTGGSTEAFFGQGTRLTVV.